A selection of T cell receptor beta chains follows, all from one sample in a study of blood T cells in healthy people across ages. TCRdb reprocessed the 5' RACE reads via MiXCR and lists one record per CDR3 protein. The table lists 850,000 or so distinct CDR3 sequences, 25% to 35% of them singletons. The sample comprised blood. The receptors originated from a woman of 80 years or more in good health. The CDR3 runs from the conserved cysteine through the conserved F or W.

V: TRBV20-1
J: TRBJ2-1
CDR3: CSASRGPIENEQFF

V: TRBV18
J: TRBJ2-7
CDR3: CASSPGHSKAYEQYF

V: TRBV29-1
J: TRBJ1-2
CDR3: CSVAVAASGYTF

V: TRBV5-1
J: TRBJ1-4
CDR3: CASSWAANEKLFF

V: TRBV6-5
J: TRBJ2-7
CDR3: CASSWDRVIPGEQYF

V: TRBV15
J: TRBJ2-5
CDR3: CATSRRGTSGVNEQYF

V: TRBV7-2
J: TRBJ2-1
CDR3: CASSLYTINEQFF

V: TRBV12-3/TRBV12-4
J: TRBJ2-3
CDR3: CASSSGLAGPDAQYF

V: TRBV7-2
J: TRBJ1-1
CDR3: CASSSMGGGGTEAFF

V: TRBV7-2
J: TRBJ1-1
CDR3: CASSLTAMNTEAFF

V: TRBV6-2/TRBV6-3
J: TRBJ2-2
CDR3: CASTKLGQGRTGELFF

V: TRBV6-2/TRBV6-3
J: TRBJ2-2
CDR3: CASEDFPGELFF

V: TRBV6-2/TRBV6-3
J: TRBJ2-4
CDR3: CASRNNGQGPGKNIQYF

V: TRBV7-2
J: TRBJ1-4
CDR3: CASSSQRTTNEKLFF

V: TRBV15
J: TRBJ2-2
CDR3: CATSRDREVGARELFF

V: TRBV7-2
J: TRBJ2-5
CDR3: CASSPFGQGIGEQYF

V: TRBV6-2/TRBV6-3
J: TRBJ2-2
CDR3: CASSRLTGTGELFF

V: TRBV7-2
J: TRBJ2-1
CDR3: CASSSQRGWHNEQFF

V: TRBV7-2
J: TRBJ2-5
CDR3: CASSLQTSGGPYQETQYF

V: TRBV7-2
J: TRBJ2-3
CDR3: CASSFSGVDTQYF

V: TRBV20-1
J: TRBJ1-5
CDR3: CSARRTSGYQPQHF

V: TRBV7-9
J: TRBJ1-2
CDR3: CASNDAAANYGYTF

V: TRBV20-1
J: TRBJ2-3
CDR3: CSARSRQGDRGGADTQYF

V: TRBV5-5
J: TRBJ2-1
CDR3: CASSRGTPDNEQFF

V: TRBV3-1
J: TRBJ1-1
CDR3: CASSLGGREAFF

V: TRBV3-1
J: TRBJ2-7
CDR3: CASSRTGQLRTYEQYF

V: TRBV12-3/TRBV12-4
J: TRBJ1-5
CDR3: CASSLATGGKQPQHF

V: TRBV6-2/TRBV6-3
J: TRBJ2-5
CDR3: CASRNGQGSSEQYF

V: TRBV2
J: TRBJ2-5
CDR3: CASSSYGPETQYF

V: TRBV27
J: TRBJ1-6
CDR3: CASSLLRGNSPLHF

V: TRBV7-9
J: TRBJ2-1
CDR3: CASSFDRVDNEQFF

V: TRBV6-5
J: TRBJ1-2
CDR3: CASSALRGGYTF

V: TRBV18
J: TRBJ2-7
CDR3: CASSPATGGEQYF

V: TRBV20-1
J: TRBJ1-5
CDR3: CSARELPGPSILSSNQPRHF

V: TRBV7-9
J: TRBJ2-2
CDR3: CASSQLGEISAGELFF

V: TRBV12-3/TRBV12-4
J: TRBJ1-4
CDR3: CASGQWNEKLFF

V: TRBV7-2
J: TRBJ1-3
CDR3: CAGSLASTDSGNTIYF

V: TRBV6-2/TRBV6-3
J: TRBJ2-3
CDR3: CASSPRVITDTQYF

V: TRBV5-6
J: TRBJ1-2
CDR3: CASSFTRGYGYTF

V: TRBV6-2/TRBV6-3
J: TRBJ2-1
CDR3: CASSYSYRDGGRNEQFF

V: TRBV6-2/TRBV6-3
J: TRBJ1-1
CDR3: CASSYRQANTVAFF

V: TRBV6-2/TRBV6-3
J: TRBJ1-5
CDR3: CASSFGRGGQPQHF

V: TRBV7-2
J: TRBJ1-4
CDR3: CASSPGGWNEKLFF

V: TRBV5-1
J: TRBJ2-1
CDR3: CASSAPGQGYANEQFF

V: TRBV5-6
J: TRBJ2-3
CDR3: CASRRFGTDTQYF

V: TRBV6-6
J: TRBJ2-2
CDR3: CASSTEPTGELFF

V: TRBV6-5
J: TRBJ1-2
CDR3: CATGQGWNGYTF

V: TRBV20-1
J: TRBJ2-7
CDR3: CSAPAGLEQYF

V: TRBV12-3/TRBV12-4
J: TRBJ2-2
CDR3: CASSISGTGTGELFF